This T cell receptor (beta chain) is drawn from a study of blood T cell repertoires in COVID-19. Study details: T cells, B-cell-depleted T cells, or PBMCs supplied cDNA or gDNA.

Sequencing was performed with immunoSEQ multiplex PCR; in TCRdb, only in-frame clones are kept and a portion is missing. The sample has about 440,000 clones; about 91% are singletons. The germline V gene has CDR1 LGHNT and CDR2 FRNRAP. This CDR3 is built from 13 residues. V lost 7 bases and J lost 4, with 13 bases in between. This clonotype originated in a woman aged 45-59 years with COVID-19, enrolled during active disease. Sample: peripheral blood. This sequence joins TRBV12-5 and TRBJ1-2; the D is unclear. The CDR3 sequence is CASVRKEGYGYTF. DNA of the CDR3: TGTGCTAGTGTGCGAAAAGAGGGCTATGGCTACACCTTC.